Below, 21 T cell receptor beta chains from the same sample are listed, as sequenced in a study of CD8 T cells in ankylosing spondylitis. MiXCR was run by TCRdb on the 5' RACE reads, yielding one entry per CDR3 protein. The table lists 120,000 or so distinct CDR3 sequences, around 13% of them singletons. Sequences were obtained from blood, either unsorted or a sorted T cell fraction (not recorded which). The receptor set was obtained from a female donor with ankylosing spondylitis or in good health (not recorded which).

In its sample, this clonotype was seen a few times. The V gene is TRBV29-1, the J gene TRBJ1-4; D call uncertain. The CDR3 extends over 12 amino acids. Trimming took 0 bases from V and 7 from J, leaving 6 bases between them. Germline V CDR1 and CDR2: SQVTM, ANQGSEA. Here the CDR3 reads CSVEEAPEKLFF. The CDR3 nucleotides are TGCAGCGTTGAAGAAGCGCCTGAAAAACTGTTTTTT.

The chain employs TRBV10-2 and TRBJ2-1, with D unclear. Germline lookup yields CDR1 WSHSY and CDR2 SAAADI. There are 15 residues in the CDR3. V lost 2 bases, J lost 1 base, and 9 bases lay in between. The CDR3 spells CASSEAIRSYNEQFF. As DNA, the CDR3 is TGCGCCAGCAGTGAGGCTATACGTTCCTACAATGAGCAGTTCTTC.

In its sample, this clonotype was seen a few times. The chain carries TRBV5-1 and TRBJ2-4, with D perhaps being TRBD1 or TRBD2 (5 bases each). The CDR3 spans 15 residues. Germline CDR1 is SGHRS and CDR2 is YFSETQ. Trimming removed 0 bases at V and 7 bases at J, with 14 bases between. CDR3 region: CASSLDTGRGNIQYF. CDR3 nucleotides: TGCGCCAGCAGCTTGGATACGGGGCGCGGCAACATTCAGTACTTC.

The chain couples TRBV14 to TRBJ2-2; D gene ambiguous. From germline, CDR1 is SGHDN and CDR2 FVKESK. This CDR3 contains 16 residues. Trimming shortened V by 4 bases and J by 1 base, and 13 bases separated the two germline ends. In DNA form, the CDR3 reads TGTGCCAGCAGCCCACAACGTCGCGGGAACACCGGGGAGCTGTTTTTT. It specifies CASSPQRRGNTGELFF.

The CDR3: CASSEGHHLAKNIQYF. The CDR3 bases are TGTGCCAGCAGTGAGGGACACCACTTAGCCAAAAACATTCAGTACTTC. This chain links TRBV2 with TRBJ2-4, with a possible D match to TRBD1 (6 bases). CDR3 size: 16 residues. V was trimmed by 3 bases and J by 0 bases, leaving 12 bases between them. Germline V gene data show CDR1 as SNHLY and CDR2 as FYNNEI. Looking up the rest from reference TRBV2 and TRBJ2-4 gives the full variable domain: EPEVTQTPSHQVTQMGQEVILRCVPISNHLYFYWYRQILGQKVEFLVSFYNNEISEKSEIFDDQFSVERPDGSNFTLKIRSTKLEDSAMYFCASSEGHHLAKNIQYFGAGTRLSVL.

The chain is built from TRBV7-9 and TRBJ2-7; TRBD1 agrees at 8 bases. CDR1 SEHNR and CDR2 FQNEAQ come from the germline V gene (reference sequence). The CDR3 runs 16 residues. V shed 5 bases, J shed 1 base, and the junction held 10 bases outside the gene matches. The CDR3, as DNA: TGTGCCAGCAGCGTTAAGCAGGGGGCGCGGTCCTACGAGCAGTACTTC. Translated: CASSVKQGARSYEQYF.

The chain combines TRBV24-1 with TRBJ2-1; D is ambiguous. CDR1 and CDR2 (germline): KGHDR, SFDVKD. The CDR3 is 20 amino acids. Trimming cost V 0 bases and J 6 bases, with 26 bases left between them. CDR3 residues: CATSDLSGLVNVGFGNEQFF. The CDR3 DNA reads TGTGCCACCAGTGATTTGTCTGGGCTAGTGAACGTAGGATTTGGCAATGAGCAGTTCTTC.

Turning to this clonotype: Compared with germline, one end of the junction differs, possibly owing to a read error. The CDR3 spells CASSTGHHGSYERYF. CDR3 DNA: TGTGCCAGCAGTACGGGGCACCATGGGTCCTACGAGCGGTACTTC. The chain uses TRBV6-1 and TRBJ2-7, with D perhaps TRBD1 or TRBD2 (5 bases each). The CDR3 loop spans 15 amino acids. In germline, CDR1 is MNHNS, CDR2 SASEGT.

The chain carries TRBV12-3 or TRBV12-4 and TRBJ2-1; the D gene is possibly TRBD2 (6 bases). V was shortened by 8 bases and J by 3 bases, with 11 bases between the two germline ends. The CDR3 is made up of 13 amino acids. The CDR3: CASVGGSYNEQFF. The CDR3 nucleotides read TGTGCCAGCGTCGGAGGGAGCTACAATGAGCAGTTCTTC.

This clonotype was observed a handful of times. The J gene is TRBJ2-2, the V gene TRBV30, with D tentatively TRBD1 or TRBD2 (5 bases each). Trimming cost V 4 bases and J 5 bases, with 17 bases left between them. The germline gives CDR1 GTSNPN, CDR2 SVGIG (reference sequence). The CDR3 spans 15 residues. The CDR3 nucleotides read TGTGCCTGGACCGGCGGGCCTAAGGGGACCGGGGAGCTGTTTTTT. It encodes CAWTGGPKGTGELFF.

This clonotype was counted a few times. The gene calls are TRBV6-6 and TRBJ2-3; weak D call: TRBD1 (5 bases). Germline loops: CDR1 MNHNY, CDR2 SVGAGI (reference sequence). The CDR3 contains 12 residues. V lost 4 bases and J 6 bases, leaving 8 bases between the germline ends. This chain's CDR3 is CASSSRQDTQYF. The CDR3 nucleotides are TGTGCCAGCAGTTCGCGACAGGATACGCAGTATTTT.

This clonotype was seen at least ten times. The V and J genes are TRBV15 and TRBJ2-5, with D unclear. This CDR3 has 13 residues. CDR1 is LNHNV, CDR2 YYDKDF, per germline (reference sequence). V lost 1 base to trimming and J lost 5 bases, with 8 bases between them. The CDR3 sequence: CATSRGLEETQYF. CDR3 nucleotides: TGTGCCACCAGCAGAGGTTTGGAGGAGACCCAGTACTTC. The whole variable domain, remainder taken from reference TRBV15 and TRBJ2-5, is DAMVIQNPRYQVTQFGKPVTLSCSQTLNHNVMYWYQQKSSQAPKLLFHYYDKDFNNEADTPDNFQSRRPNTSFCFLDIRSPGLGDTAMYLCATSRGLEETQYFGPGTRLLVL.

In DNA, the CDR3 is TGTGCCAGCTCACCAATCCAGGCCCGGGGAGAGCAGTTCTTC. Translation gives CASSPIQARGEQFF. The V and J genes are TRBV18 and TRBJ2-1; D is possibly TRBD2 (5 bases). From germline, CDR1 is KGHSH and CDR2 LQKENI. Trimming removed 2 bases from V and 10 bases from J, with 15 bases in between. The length of the CDR3 is 14 residues.

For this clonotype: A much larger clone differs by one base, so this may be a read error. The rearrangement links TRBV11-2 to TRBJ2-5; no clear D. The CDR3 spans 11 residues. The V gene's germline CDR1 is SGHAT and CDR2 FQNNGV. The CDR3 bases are TGTGCCGGCAGCCCCGCGGAGACCCAGTACTTC. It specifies CAGSPAETQYF.

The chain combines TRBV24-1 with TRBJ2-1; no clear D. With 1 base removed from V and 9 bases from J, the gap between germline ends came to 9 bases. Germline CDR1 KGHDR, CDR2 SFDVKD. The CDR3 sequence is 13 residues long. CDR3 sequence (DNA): TGTGCCACCAGTGATTTTTGGCAAACTGAGCAGTTCTTC. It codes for CATSDFWQTEQFF.

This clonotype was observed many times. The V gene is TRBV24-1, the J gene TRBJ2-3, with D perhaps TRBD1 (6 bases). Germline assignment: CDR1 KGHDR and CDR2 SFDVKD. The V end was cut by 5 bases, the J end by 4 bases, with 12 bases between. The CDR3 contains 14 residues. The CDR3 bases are TGTGCCACCAGTGCTACCAAGGGGGCAGATACGCAGTATTTT. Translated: CATSATKGADTQYF.

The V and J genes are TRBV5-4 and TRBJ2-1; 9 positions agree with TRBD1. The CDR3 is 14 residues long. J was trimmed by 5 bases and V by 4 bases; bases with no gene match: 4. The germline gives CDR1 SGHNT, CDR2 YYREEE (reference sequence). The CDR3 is CASSTGTGHNEQFF. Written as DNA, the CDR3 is TGTGCCAGCAGCACCGGGACAGGGCACAATGAGCAGTTCTTC.

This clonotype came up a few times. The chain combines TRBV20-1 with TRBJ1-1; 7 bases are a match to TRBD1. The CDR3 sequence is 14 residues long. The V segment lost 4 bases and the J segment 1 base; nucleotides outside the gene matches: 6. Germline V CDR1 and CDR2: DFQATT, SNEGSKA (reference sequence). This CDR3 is CSATRYRGNTEAFF. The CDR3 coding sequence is TGCAGTGCTACCAGGTACAGGGGGAACACTGAAGCTTTCTTT.

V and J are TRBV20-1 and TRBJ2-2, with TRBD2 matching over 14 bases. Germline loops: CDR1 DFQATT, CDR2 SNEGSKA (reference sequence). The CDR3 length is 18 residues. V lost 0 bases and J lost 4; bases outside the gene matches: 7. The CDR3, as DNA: TGCAGTGCTAGAGAAACAGGACTAGCGGGAGGCCGCACCGGGGAGCTGTTTTTT. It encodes CSARETGLAGGRTGELFF.

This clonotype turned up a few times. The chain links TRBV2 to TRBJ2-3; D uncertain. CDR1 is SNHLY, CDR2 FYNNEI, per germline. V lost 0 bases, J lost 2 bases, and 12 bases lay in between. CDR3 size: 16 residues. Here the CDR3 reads CASSEARRADTDTQYF. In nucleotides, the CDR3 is TGTGCCAGCAGTGAAGCAAGACGCGCAGACACAGATACGCAGTATTTT.

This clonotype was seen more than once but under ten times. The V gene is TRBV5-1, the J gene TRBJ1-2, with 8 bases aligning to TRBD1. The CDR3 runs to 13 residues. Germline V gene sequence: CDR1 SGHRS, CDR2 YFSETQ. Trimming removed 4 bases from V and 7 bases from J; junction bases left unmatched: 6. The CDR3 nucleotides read TGCGCCAGCAGCCCAGGACAGGGAAGTGGCTACACCTTC. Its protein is CASSPGQGSGYTF.